Presented here are 10 T cell receptor beta chains from one specimen sequenced in a study of blood T cell repertoires in COVID-19. TCRdb's copy holds only in-frame clones and misses some; the assay was immunoSEQ multiplex PCR. The sample holds approximately 290,000 clones, just over 90% seen once. Sequencing input: peripheral blood. These receptors came from a woman aged 25 to 39 with COVID-19, enrolled during active disease.

The chain links TRBV29-1 to TRBJ1-5; perhaps TRBD1 as D (5 bases). CDR1 and CDR2 (germline): SQVTM, ANQGSEA. V lost 4 bases and J 0 bases, leaving 10 bases between the germline ends. The CDR3 is made up of 14 amino acids. In nucleotides, the CDR3 is TGCAGCGTTGGGGGGAGGGATAGCAATCAGCCCCAGCATTTT. As protein: CSVGGRDSNQPQHF.

This clone was observed a single time. V usage is TRBV5-1 and J usage is TRBJ2-3; no clear D gene. V lost 0 bases, J lost 2 bases, and 7 bases lay in between. CDR3 length equals 14 residues. Germline V CDR1 and CDR2: SGHRS, YFSETQ. DNA of the CDR3: TGCGCCAGCAGCTTGGGGGCCCACACAGATACGCAGTATTTT. Protein product: CASSLGAHTDTQYF.

Comment on this clone: This sample includes further DNA sequences coding for the same CDR3. The chain couples TRBV5-1 to TRBJ1-4; 9 bases map to TRBD1. The CDR3 consists of 16 residues. Germline V gene sequence: CDR1 SGHRS, CDR2 YFSETQ. After removal of 0 bases from V and 5 bases from J, the junction contained 5 bases not matched to a gene. CDR3 protein: CASSLAAGQGNEKLFF. Written as DNA, the CDR3 is TGCGCCAGCAGCTTGGCCGCAGGACAGGGGAATGAAAAACTGTTTTTT.

For this clone: Other DNA sequences in this sample translate to the same CDR3. The CDR3 sequence is CASRLTGDNSPLHF. The CDR3 nucleotides are TGTGCCAGCAGACTTACAGGGGACAATTCACCCCTCCACTTT. The chain links TRBV27 to TRBJ1-6; 7 bases agree with TRBD1. Looked up from germline, CDR1 is MNHEY and CDR2 is SMNVEV (reference sequence). The CDR3 runs to 14 residues. V was pared by 6 bases and J by 7 bases, with 6 bases of the junction left unmatched.

This sequence joins TRBV28 and TRBJ1-1, with a possible D match to TRBD1 (6 bases). CDR3 length: 14 residues. Trimming removed 7 bases from V and 2 bases from J, with 14 bases in between. Per germline, CDR1 MDHEN and CDR2 SYDVKM. The CDR3 bases are TGTGCCAGCAAGATTCAGGGGCACAACACTGAAGCTTTCTTT. Protein product: CASKIQGHNTEAFF.

To note about this clone: The junction departs from germline at one end; a sequencing error may be responsible. This sequence joins TRBV3-1 (or the pseudogene TRBV3-2) and TRBJ2-1, with a weak D call TRBD2 (6 bases). This CDR3 region has 16 residues. CDR1 LGHDT and CDR2 YNNKEL come from the germline V gene (reference sequence). The DNA of the CDR3 is TGTGCCAGCAGCAAAGAGCGTAGCGGAAAGTACAATGAGCAGTTCTTC. Encoded protein: CASSKERSGKYNEQFF.

Here the CDR3 reads CASSEGTLSSSYEQYF. In nucleotides, the CDR3 is TGCGCCAGCAGTGAGGGGACACTGTCATCGTCCTACGAGCAGTACTTC. The genes are TRBV10-1 and TRBJ2-7; D possibly corresponds to TRBD1 (6 bases). The V gene lost 2 bases and the J gene lost 1 base, with 15 bases spanning the gap. Germline V gene sequence: CDR1 WNHNN, CDR2 SYGVQD (reference sequence). The CDR3 is made up of 16 amino acids.

The rearrangement links TRBV29-1 to TRBJ2-3, with D possibly TRBD2 on 7 matching bases. Trimming pared 7 bases from V and 7 bases from J, leaving 18 bases between. Germline V lookup: CDR1 SQVTM, CDR2 ANQGSEA. The CDR3 is 13 residues long. The CDR3 nucleotides read TGCAGCGCGGGGGGCGTTCGCAAAAATACGCAGTATTTT. Translating gives CSAGGVRKNTQYF.

The chain carries TRBV19 and TRBJ2-4; tentative D call: TRBD1 (6 bases). Trimming removed 3 bases from V and 7 bases from J, with 13 bases in between. CDR1 and CDR2 (germline): LNHDA, SQIVND (reference sequence). The CDR3 runs 14 residues. The chain's CDR3 is CASSIFGQHNIQYF. CDR3 DNA sequence: TGTGCCAGTAGTATTTTCGGACAGCACAACATTCAGTACTTC.

The chain employs TRBV28 and TRBJ1-5, with D tentatively TRBD1 (6 bases). Trimming shortened V by 3 bases and J by 7 bases, and 16 bases separated the two germline ends. The CDR3 covers 15 residues. Germline CDR1 reads MDHEN; CDR2 reads SYDVKM. This CDR3 reads CASSLYSQGRQPQHF. CDR3 nucleotide sequence: TGTGCCAGCAGTTTGTATTCCCAGGGGCGGCAGCCCCAGCATTTT. The variable domain in full, completed from reference TRBV28 and TRBJ1-5, reads DVKVTQSSRYLVKRTGEKVFLECVQDMDHENMFWYRQDPGLGLRLIYFSYDVKMKEKGDIPEGYSVSREKKERFSLILESASTNQTSMYLCASSLYSQGRQPQHFGDGTRLSIL.